The clone carrying this T cell receptor beta chain was picked up many times. The source material, RNA transcripts, was used to amplify TCR beta CDR3 regions. The TCR CDR3 was amplified in a first-round RT-PCR using the HTBI primer set. TCRdb passed the multiplex PCR reads through MiXCR, listing each CDR3 protein once. The data show more than 350,000 distinct CDR3 sequences, under 15% seen once. The data originate from a study of T cells in Graves' hyperthyroidism and ophthalmopathy. Germline lookup yields CDR1 SGHVS and CDR2 FQNEAQ. V was trimmed by 1 base and J by 1 base, leaving 13 bases between them. CDR3 length: 16 amino acids.

This TCR derives from a woman in her twenties or thirties with Graves' hyperthyroidism. This chain joins TRBV7-8 and TRBJ1-1, with D perhaps TRBD1 (5 bases). The sample comprised blood. The CDR3 bases are TGTGCCAGCAGCTTAGTGGGGGGGATTCCGAACACTGAAGCTTTCTTT. This gives the protein CASSLVGGIPNTEAFF.